This entry lists 5 T cell receptor beta chains sequenced from one sample in a study of Ad26.COV2.S vaccination and SARS-CoV-2 variants. The treatment is: some 20 received Ad26.COV2.S at low or high dose, single or two shots; about 5 received placebo; per-sample allocation not given. Samples analyzed were those drawn on day 63 after the first vaccine or placebo injection. Clones were read by immunoSEQ multiplex PCR, and TCRdb kept only the in-frame ones, dropping some. This sample has about 400,000 clones, with about 85% found just once. The input for sequencing was peripheral blood, taken in a trial of Ad26.COV2.S vaccine versus placebo. The receptor source for this set is a person between 18 and 65 years old who received the Ad26.COV2.S COVID-19 vaccine or a placebo.

The V and J genes are TRBV27 and TRBJ1-4; no firm D call. The CDR3 has 14 amino acids. Trimming took off 2 bases at V and 6 bases at J, with 10 bases between the two ends. The V gene's germline CDR1 is MNHEY and CDR2 SMNVEV (reference sequence). The CDR3 nucleotides read TGTGCCAGCAGTTTAGGAGGGATCGATGAAAAACTGTTTTTT. This gives the protein CASSLGGIDEKLFF.

This clone was observed a handful of times. The V and J genes are TRBV7-2 and TRBJ1-2, with 7 bases lining up with TRBD1. The CDR3 spans 13 residues. In germline, CDR1 is SGHTA, CDR2 FQGNSA. After removal of 5 bases from V and 8 bases from J, the junction contained 8 bases not matched to a gene. CDR3 sequence reads: CASSPTGAEGYTF. CDR3 bases: TGTGCCAGCAGCCCTACAGGGGCAGAAGGCTACACCTTC.

The rearrangement links TRBV7-2 to TRBJ2-7, with 15 bases identical to TRBD2. V gave up 5 bases and J gave up 4 bases; unmatched junction bases: 6. Germline V gene lookup returns CDR1 SGHTA and CDR2 FQGNSA. The CDR3 spans 16 residues. CDR3 sequence: CASSEGLAGGFYEQYF. The CDR3 nucleotides are TGTGCCAGCAGCGAGGGACTAGCGGGGGGTTTTTACGAGCAGTACTTC.

This clone was seen a few times. The chain has TRBV5-1 and TRBJ2-7; D possibly corresponds to TRBD1 (6 bases). The ends were cut back, 1 base at V and 5 bases at J, with 13 bases in the middle. CDR3 length: 14 amino acids. Germline lookup yields CDR1 SGHRS and CDR2 YFSETQ. In nucleotides, the CDR3 is TGCGCCAGCAGCTTGATACAGGGTTACCACGAGCAGTACTTC. It is translated as CASSLIQGYHEQYF.

The chain couples TRBV24-1 to TRBJ2-3; D gene ambiguous. Germline loops: CDR1 KGHDR, CDR2 SFDVKD. The CDR3 is 18 residues long. Trimming pared 2 bases from V and 0 bases from J, leaving 17 bases between. In DNA form, the CDR3 reads TGTGCCACCAGTGATTCTTCCGCCCGGCAGCCAAGCACAGATACGCAGTATTTT. It specifies CATSDSSARQPSTDTQYF.